The T cell receptor (beta chain) under discussion was sequenced for a study of CD8 T cells in Susac syndrome. From blood CD8+ and CD4+ T cells, the TCR beta chain was sequenced. Bulk CD8+ and CD4+ cells came from magnetic negative isolation; CD8+ TEMRA by FACS. Study observations and caveats: It was acknowledged in the study that the number of individuals who were included in its TCR sequencing and HLA analysis was relatively small.

Germline V gene data show CDR1 as SGHDT and CDR2 as YYEEEE. J gave up 4 bases and V 0 bases, and 5 bases lay outside the gene matches. The CDR3 consists of 16 residues. RNA, at roughly 0.45 to 1 ug, was reverse transcribed with random hexamers. immunoSEQ multiplex PCR amplified TCR beta CDR3 across 54 Vbeta, 13 Jbeta. MiXCR, run by TCRdb on the immunoSEQ multiplex PCR reads, gives a single entry per CDR3 protein. The data hold hundreds of thousands of distinct CDR3 sequences, with about 90% observed a single time. This clonotype was counted only a few times. Its antigen is not identified. The sequence derives from a human donor with multiple sclerosis. V usage is TRBV5-6 and J usage is TRBJ2-7; 12 bases are a match to TRBD1. The sequenced sample consisted of CD8+ T cells from PBMCs. CDR3 DNA: TGTGCCAGCAGCTTGGGGGACAGGGGGCATTCTTACGAGCAGTACTTC. The encoded protein is CASSLGDRGHSYEQYF.